The 30 T cell receptor beta chains presented below share a single source sample, sequenced in a study of Tregs in tolerant kidney transplant recipients. Related graft donors supplied nonmyeloablative bone marrow transplants, and mixed chimerism was transient. The repertoire was sequenced with immunoSEQ multiplex PCR; TCRdb's copy has only in-frame clones and lacks some. Of approximately 81,000 clones listed, over 75% were seen once; the top ten hold 1.6%. The source material was CD4+ T cells from blood (PBMCs), sampled 24 months after the transplant. The source is a human patient who received a combined kidney and bone marrow transplant. A share of the T cells may be of graft donor origin.

The rearrangement links TRBV9 to TRBJ2-5; TRBD2 aligns across 9 bases. The V gene end was trimmed by 6 bases and the J gene end by 5 bases; junction bases not matched to a gene: 8. The length of the CDR3 is 14 residues. CDR1 SGDLS and CDR2 YYNGEE come from the germline V gene. The CDR3, as DNA: TGTGCCAGCACCCGCGGGGGGGCCTGGGAGACCCAGTACTTC. Protein sequence: CASTRGGAWETQYF.

V is TRBV6-1 and J is TRBJ2-3; 7 positions match TRBD1. This CDR3 contains 14 residues. The J segment lost 4 bases and the V segment lost 5 bases, leaving 6 bases of the junction unmatched. Germline loops: CDR1 MNHNS, CDR2 SASEGT. The CDR3 DNA reads TGTGCCAGCAGTACAGACAGGGTTTCAGATACGCAGTATTTT. Translation: CASSTDRVSDTQYF.

The chain is built from TRBV4-2 and TRBJ1-6, with 7 bases aligning to TRBD1. The CDR3 length is 19 residues. Germline values: CDR1 LGHNA, CDR2 YNFKEQ. Trimming at V came to 5 bases and at J to 7 bases, leaving 20 bases not matched to a gene. This CDR3 is CASSERGTWSTGSNSPLHF. The CDR3 region has the DNA TGTGCCAGCAGCGAAAGGGGAACATGGTCGACAGGGAGCAATTCACCCCTCCACTTT.

The V call is TRBV10-3, the J call TRBJ1-1; 10 bases fit TRBD1. J gave up 3 bases and V 10 bases, and 11 bases lay outside the gene matches. CDR1 is ENHRY, CDR2 SYGVKD, per germline. The CDR3 is made up of 15 amino acids. The CDR3 sequence: CATSGGGTGDTEAFF. For the CDR3, the DNA is TGTGCCACAAGCGGGGGCGGGACAGGGGACACTGAAGCTTTCTTT.

The genes are TRBV7-9 and TRBJ2-2, with D possibly matching TRBD2 (6 bases). Germline CDR1 SEHNR, CDR2 FQNEAQ (reference sequence). The CDR3 is 15 amino acids. Trimming cost V 2 bases and J 1 base, with 8 bases left between them. CDR3 amino acids: CASSLRLGNTGELFF. Here the CDR3 DNA reads TGTGCCAGCAGCTTACGACTAGGGAACACCGGGGAGCTGTTTTTT.

The V call is TRBV10-1, the J call TRBJ2-3; a weak D match, TRBD1 (5 bases). From germline, CDR1 is WNHNN and CDR2 SYGVQD (reference sequence). Trimming left V 7 bases short and J 3 bases short, with 20 bases between. The CDR3 spans 16 residues. The CDR3, as DNA: TGCGCCAGCAACAAGACGGACATCCGAGGTACAGATACGCAGTATTTT. Translation: CASNKTDIRGTDTQYF.

The chain carries TRBV9 and TRBJ2-2; D is possibly TRBD2 (6 bases). Germline CDR1 is SGDLS and CDR2 is YYNGEE. The CDR3 is 15 amino acids. The ends were cut back, 0 bases at V and 6 bases at J, with 12 bases in the middle. As DNA, the CDR3 is TGTGCCAGCAGCGTAGTGCCGGGAGTACCCGGGGAGCTGTTTTTT. The encoded protein is CASSVVPGVPGELFF.

The sample holds one count of this clone. This chain uses TRBV29-1 with TRBJ2-1; 15 bases fit TRBD2. V gave up 7 bases and J gave up 12 bases; unmatched junction bases: 4. CDR1 SQVTM and CDR2 ANQGSEA come from the germline V gene. The CDR3 is 12 residues long. CDR3 in DNA: TGCAGCGCCGGACTAGCGGGAGGGGTGCAGTTCTTC. Encoded protein: CSAGLAGGVQFF.

This rearrangement joins TRBV1 to TRBJ2-1; TRBD2, the D gene given by the table, was not confirmed from the DNA. TRBV1 is an annotated pseudogene. The CDR3 extends over 17 amino acids. The CDR3 DNA reads as TGCACCAGCAGCCAAGAACCGGGGGGCCAGTCCTACAATGAGCAGTTCTTC. It specifies CTSSQEPGGQSYNEQFF.

A word on this clone: Other DNA sequences in this sample translate to the same CDR3. The chain carries TRBV18 and TRBJ2-5; D perhaps matches TRBD1 (6 bases). CDR1 is KGHSH, CDR2 LQKENI, per germline. The CDR3 runs 13 residues. Between the trimmed V and J ends, which lost 2 bases and 2 bases, there was a span of 6 bases. The CDR3 DNA sequence: TGTGCCAGCTCACCAAGGGGGCAAGAGACCCAGTACTTC. As protein: CASSPRGQETQYF.

The chain employs TRBV9 and TRBJ1-2; D unresolved. The V end was cut by 4 bases, the J end by 1 base, with 11 bases between. Germline values: CDR1 SGDLS, CDR2 YYNGEE. This CDR3 has 14 amino acids. The CDR3 nucleotides are TGTGCCAGCAGCCCAGGACGGGGTAACTATGGCTACACCTTC. Protein: CASSPGRGNYGYTF.

The chain uses TRBV11-2 and TRBJ2-7; D is unclear. Germline CDR1 is SGHAT and CDR2 is FQNNGV. The V gene lost 0 bases and the J gene lost 3 bases, with 9 bases spanning the gap. The CDR3 has 14 residues. The CDR3 loop is CASSLDHQYYEQYF. CDR3 bases: TGTGCCAGCAGCTTAGATCACCAGTACTACGAGCAGTACTTC.

This rearrangement joins TRBV5-1 to TRBJ2-5, with D possibly TRBD2 on 6 matching bases. Germline V gives CDR1 SGHRS, CDR2 YFSETQ. V shed 1 base and J shed 5 bases, with 12 bases lying between them. The CDR3 consists of 14 residues. The DNA for the CDR3 is TGCGCCAGCAGCTTGTGGCAGGAGGGGGAGACCCAGTACTTC. This encodes CASSLWQEGETQYF.

The chain recombines TRBV5-1 with TRBJ2-2, with TRBD1 matching over 8 bases. This CDR3 is 15 amino acids long. In germline, CDR1 is SGHRS, CDR2 YFSETQ. The ends lost 4 bases at V and 7 bases at J; junction bases unmatched: 9. CDR3 sequence reads: CASSTGTGSGGELFF. DNA of the CDR3: TGCGCCAGCAGCACCGGGACAGGCTCTGGCGGGGAGCTGTTTTTT.

The rearrangement joins TRBV11-2 to TRBJ2-1; TRBD2 matches at 7 bases. The CDR3 consists of 17 residues. The germline CDR1 and CDR2 sequences are SGHAT and FQNNGV. J was trimmed by 7 bases and V by 1 base; bases with no gene match: 13. The CDR3: CASSLAQGRGRLNEQFF. DNA for the CDR3: TGTGCCAGCAGCTTAGCCCAAGGGCGGGGGAGGCTGAATGAGCAGTTCTTC.

V gene TRBV4-3 combines with J gene TRBJ2-3; D possibly corresponds to TRBD1 (6 bases). The length of the CDR3 is 13 residues. Germline assignment: CDR1 LGHNA and CDR2 YSLEER. The germline V and J ends were trimmed by 3 bases and 4 bases, with 8 bases remaining between them. DNA for the CDR3: TGCGCCAGCAGCCATGGGGGCCCAGATACGCAGTATTTT. Protein sequence: CASSHGGPDTQYF.

This clone has a handful of counts. This sequence joins TRBV7-6 and TRBJ1-3; TRBD1 aligns across 7 bases. Germline lookup yields CDR1 SGHVS and CDR2 FNYEAQ. Trimming took 1 base from V and 0 from J; bases not matched to a gene: 9. CDR3 length: 18 residues. The CDR3 loop is CASSLVALTGNSGNTIYF. The DNA for the CDR3 is TGTGCCAGCAGCTTAGTAGCCCTGACAGGGAACTCTGGAAACACCATATATTTT.

V usage is TRBV28 and J usage is TRBJ2-3; the D gene is possibly TRBD2 (7 bases). V gave up 2 bases and J gave up 2 bases, with 14 bases separating them. The CDR3 covers 16 residues. Germline loops: CDR1 MDHEN, CDR2 SYDVKM. CDR3 nucleotide sequence: TGTGCCAGCAGTTTACTTGCGGGGGCTATCACAGATACGCAGTATTTT. Its protein is CASSLLAGAITDTQYF.

The V and J genes are TRBV18 and TRBJ1-2, with D uncertain. Between the trimmed V and J ends, which lost 1 base and 0 bases, there was a span of 12 bases. Germline V CDR1 and CDR2: KGHSH, LQKENI. This CDR3 comprises 16 residues. The CDR3 nucleotides read TGTGCCAGCTCACCACGATCTGGGCGAACTAACTATGGCTACACCTTC. It encodes CASSPRSGRTNYGYTF.

This clone was recorded only once. The gene calls are TRBV19 and TRBJ1-2; TRBD1 matches at 7 bases. V trimming: 5 bases; J trimming: 8 bases; junction bases outside the gene matches: 11. Germline CDR1 and CDR2: LNHDA and SQIVND (reference sequence). The CDR3 has 14 amino acids. The chain's CDR3 is CASSSGTDPRGYTF. DNA for the CDR3: TGTGCCAGTAGTTCCGGGACAGACCCCCGAGGCTACACCTTC.

V usage is TRBV19 and J usage is TRBJ2-4; 7 bases are shared with TRBD1. Trimming removed 6 bases from V and 0 bases from J; junction bases left unmatched: 17. Per germline, CDR1 LNHDA and CDR2 SQIVND (reference sequence). The CDR3 extends over 19 amino acids. The CDR3 reads CASSDPGRQGLLAKNIQYF. CDR3 coding DNA: TGTGCCAGTAGCGACCCGGGACGACAGGGCCTATTAGCCAAAAACATTCAGTACTTC.

This chain joins TRBV28 and TRBJ2-3, with D possibly being TRBD1 (6 bases). The CDR3 contains 13 residues. The V gene lost 9 bases and the J gene lost 0 bases, with 10 bases spanning the gap. Germline CDR1 reads MDHEN; CDR2 reads SYDVKM. CDR3 amino acids: CARDSNSTDTQYF. The CDR3 DNA follows: TGTGCCAGGGACAGTAATAGCACAGATACGCAGTATTTT. Variable domain in full (rest from reference TRBV28 and TRBJ2-3): DVKVTQSSRYLVKRTGEKVFLECVQDMDHENMFWYRQDPGLGLRLIYFSYDVKMKEKGDIPEGYSVSREKKERFSLILESASTNQTSMYLCARDSNSTDTQYFGPGTRLTVL.

The chain has TRBV11-2 and TRBJ1-2; 9 positions agree with TRBD1. The V and J ends lost 4 bases and 8 bases, in that order; junction bases with no gene match: 17. Germline V gene data show CDR1 as SGHAT and CDR2 as FQNNGV. The CDR3 extends over 17 amino acids. The chain's CDR3 is CASSSTAGTGFGSGYTF. For the CDR3, the DNA is TGTGCCAGCAGCTCAACGGCGGGGACAGGGTTTGGATCAGGCTACACCTTC.

This chain joins TRBV7-2 and TRBJ1-5; D remains ambiguous. Germline assignment: CDR1 SGHTA and CDR2 FQGNSA. Between the trimmed V and J ends, which lost 4 bases and 5 bases, there was a span of 9 bases. This CDR3 is 13 amino acids long. For the CDR3, the DNA is TGTGCCAGCAGCTCGGTCCACGATCAGCCCCAGCATTTT. Translation: CASSSVHDQPQHF.

The chain joins TRBV7-9 to TRBJ1-2, with D possibly being TRBD1 (5 bases). CDR1 SEHNR and CDR2 FQNEAQ come from the germline V gene (reference sequence). V dropped 0 bases and J dropped 0 bases, with 11 bases sitting between them. The CDR3 consists of 16 residues. The CDR3 region is CASSLALDTSNYGYTF. CDR3 sequence (DNA): TGTGCCAGCAGCTTAGCCCTGGACACCTCTAACTATGGCTACACCTTC.

The gene calls are TRBV7-2 and TRBJ2-2; no clear D gene. The CDR3 loop spans 15 amino acids. V dropped 5 bases and J dropped 0 bases, with 10 bases sitting between them. The V gene's germline CDR1 is SGHTA and CDR2 FQGNSA. CDR3 sequence reads: CASSLGSTNTGELFF. In nucleotides, the CDR3 is TGTGCCAGCAGCCTGGGCTCCACGAACACCGGGGAGCTGTTTTTT. The full variable domain, with the rest looked up from reference TRBV7-2 and TRBJ2-2, is GAGVSQSPSNKVTEKGKDVELRCDPISGHTALYWYRQSLGQGLEFLIYFQGNSAPDKSGLPSDRFSAERTGGSVSTLTIQRTQQEDSAVYLCASSLGSTNTGELFFGEGSRLTVL.

This rearrangement joins TRBV5-1 to TRBJ2-2, with 7 nucleotides matching TRBD1. The CDR3 covers 20 residues. In germline, CDR1 is SGHRS, CDR2 YFSETQ. V was pared by 4 bases and J by 0 bases, with 18 bases of the junction left unmatched. The CDR3 DNA reads TGCGCCAGCAGCGAGAAACCGACAGGGTTCAACCCATCGAACACCGGGGAGCTGTTTTTT. Protein product: CASSEKPTGFNPSNTGELFF.

This rearrangement joins TRBV5-1 to TRBJ1-5; D is possibly TRBD1 (5 bases). This CDR3 comprises 16 residues. V was pared by 2 bases and J by 2 bases, with 14 bases between. In germline, CDR1 is SGHRS, CDR2 YFSETQ. The CDR3 here is CASSLLIGDRNQPQHF. The CDR3 region has the DNA TGCGCCAGCAGCTTACTCATAGGGGATCGCAATCAGCCCCAGCATTTT.

This chain joins TRBV2 and TRBJ1-2, with D unresolved. Germline CDR1 and CDR2: SNHLY and FYNNEI. This CDR3 contains 14 residues. The ends were cut back, 0 bases at V and 8 bases at J, with 13 bases in the middle. Here the CDR3 reads CASSEARGAGGYTF. In DNA, the CDR3 is TGTGCCAGCAGTGAAGCCCGGGGAGCGGGGGGCTACACCTTC.

This chain connects TRBV5-1 to TRBJ1-1; no clear D gene. V was cut by 2 bases and J by 1 base, with 15 bases left in between. Germline V lookup: CDR1 SGHRS, CDR2 YFSETQ. The CDR3 extends over 16 amino acids. The chain's CDR3 is CASSFEPRGKNTEAFF. As DNA, the CDR3 is TGCGCCAGCAGCTTTGAACCTCGGGGAAAGAACACTGAAGCTTTCTTT.